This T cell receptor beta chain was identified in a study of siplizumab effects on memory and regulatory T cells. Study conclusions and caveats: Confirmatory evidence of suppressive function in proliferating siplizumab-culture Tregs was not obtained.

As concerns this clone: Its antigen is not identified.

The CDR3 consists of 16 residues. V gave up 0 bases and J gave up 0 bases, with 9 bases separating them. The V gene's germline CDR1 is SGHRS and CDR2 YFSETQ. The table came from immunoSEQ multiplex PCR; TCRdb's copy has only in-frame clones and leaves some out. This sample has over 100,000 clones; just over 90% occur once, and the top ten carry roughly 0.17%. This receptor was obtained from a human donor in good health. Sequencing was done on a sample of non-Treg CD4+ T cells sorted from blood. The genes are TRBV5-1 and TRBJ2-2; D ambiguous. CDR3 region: CASSLGGVANTGELFF. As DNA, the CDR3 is TGCGCCAGCAGCTTGGGAGGTGTGGCGAACACCGGGGAGCTGTTTTTT. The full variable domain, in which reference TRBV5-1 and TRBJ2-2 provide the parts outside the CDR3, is KAGVTQTPRYLIKTRGQQVTLSCSPISGHRSVSWYQQTPGQGLQFLFEYFSETQRNKGNFPGRFSGRQFSNSRSEMNVSTLELGDSALYLCASSLGGVANTGELFFGEGSRLTVL.